These 24 T cell receptor beta chains came from one sample sequenced in a study of blood T cell repertoires in COVID-19. TCRdb keeps only in-frame clones here, not all; method: immunoSEQ multiplex PCR. The data hold under 200,000 clones, with approximately 88% observed a single time. The material sequenced was PBMCs or T cells enriched from blood (not recorded which). The receptors were sampled from a woman between 55 and 75 years old who had recovered from COVID-19.

The chain joins TRBV9 to TRBJ1-6; D unclear. Germline CDR1 is SGDLS and CDR2 is YYNGEE. The CDR3 runs to 14 residues. The V end lost 0 bases, the J end lost 7 bases, and 8 bases lay between the germline ends. This chain's CDR3 is CASSVGTENSPLHF. In DNA, the CDR3 is TGTGCCAGCAGCGTAGGAACGGAGAATTCACCCCTCCACTTT.

J is TRBJ1-1 and V is TRBV28; D is unresolved. Trimming took off 6 bases at V and 1 base at J, with 9 bases between the two ends. The germline V gene encodes CDR1 MDHEN and CDR2 SYDVKM. This CDR3 region has 13 residues. The CDR3 sequence: CASSTYTNTEAFF. The CDR3 nucleotides read TGTGCCAGCAGCACATATACGAACACTGAAGCTTTCTTT.

The chain is built from TRBV30 and TRBJ1-1; D is unresolved. The germline V gene encodes CDR1 GTSNPN and CDR2 SVGIG (reference sequence). The length of the CDR3 is 13 residues. The V end lost 4 bases, the J end lost 1 base, and 10 bases lay between the germline ends. CDR3: CAWNRAGNTEAFF. The DNA for the CDR3 is TGTGCCTGGAACCGGGCGGGGAACACTGAAGCTTTCTTT.

V is TRBV19 and J is TRBJ2-5; a weak D match, TRBD1 (5 bases). V lost 4 bases and J 4 bases, leaving 22 bases between the germline ends. Germline V gene lookup returns CDR1 LNHDA and CDR2 SQIVND (reference sequence). The CDR3 runs to 17 residues. The CDR3 DNA reads TGTGCCAGTAGTAGTGGGGCGAGTAGCCAGCTTAGAGAGACCCAGTACTTC. Translated, it gives CASSSGASSQLRETQYF.

This clone has more than one count but fewer than ten. This sequence joins TRBV7-9 and TRBJ2-2, with 9 bases matching TRBD1. The CDR3 covers 14 residues. Germline CDR1 reads SEHNR; CDR2 reads FQNEAQ (reference sequence). J lost 5 bases, V lost 6 bases, and 4 bases had no gene match. The DNA of the CDR3 is TGTGCCAGCAGAGGACAGGGGAGGACCGGGGAGCTGTTTTTT. Protein sequence: CASRGQGRTGELFF.

This clone was seen only a few times. The chain carries TRBV11-3 and TRBJ2-1; 7 bases align to TRBD1. Germline V gene sequence: CDR1 SGHNT, CDR2 YENEEA. The J segment lost 3 bases and the V segment lost 5 bases, leaving 10 bases of the junction unmatched. The CDR3 is 16 residues long. In nucleotides, the CDR3 is TGTGCCAGCAGCCAAGGACAGGCACGAATCTACAATGAGCAGTTCTTC. This translates into CASSQGQARIYNEQFF.

V gene TRBV19 combines with J gene TRBJ1-2, with 9 nucleotides matching TRBD1. There are 15 residues in the CDR3. V dropped 5 bases and J dropped 2; count of bases not matched to a gene: 6. Germline CDR1 is LNHDA and CDR2 is SQIVND (reference sequence). The CDR3 DNA reads TGTGCCAGTAGTTTAAGGACAGGGGTAAACTATGGCTACACCTTC. Translated, it gives CASSLRTGVNYGYTF. Looking up the rest from reference TRBV19 and TRBJ1-2 gives the full variable domain: DGGITQSPKYLFRKEGQNVTLSCEQNLNHDAMYWYRQDPGQGLRLIYYSQIVNDFQKGDIAEGYSVSREKKESFPLTVTSAQKNPTAFYLCASSLRTGVNYGYTFGSGTRLTVV.

The chain is built from TRBV2 and TRBJ2-3; the D is unclear. CDR3 length: 14 residues. V gave up 0 bases and J gave up 0 bases, with 4 bases separating them. The germline V gene has CDR1 SNHLY and CDR2 FYNNEI. CDR3 nucleotide sequence: TGTGCCAGCAGTGAAGCACTAAGCACAGATACGCAGTATTTT. The encoded protein is CASSEALSTDTQYF. Based on the CDR3 plus reference TRBV2 and TRBJ2-3, the full variable domain is EPEVTQTPSHQVTQMGQEVILRCVPISNHLYFYWYRQILGQKVEFLVSFYNNEISEKSEIFDDQFSVERPDGSNFTLKIRSTKLEDSAMYFCASSEALSTDTQYFGPGTRLTVL.

In this sample, this clone turned up a few times. The chain uses TRBV28 and TRBJ2-1; 12 bases match TRBD2. CDR1 and CDR2 from the germline V gene are MDHEN and SYDVKM. This CDR3 is 19 amino acids long. The J segment lost 5 bases and the V segment lost 1 base, leaving 12 bases of the junction unmatched. The CDR3 nucleotides read TGTGCCAGCAGTTTATTCCGGCATCTAGGACTAGCGGGAAACAATGAGCAGTTCTTC. This encodes CASSLFRHLGLAGNNEQFF. The complete variable domain, with remaining parts taken from reference TRBV28 and TRBJ2-1, reads DVKVTQSSRYLVKRTGEKVFLECVQDMDHENMFWYRQDPGLGLRLIYFSYDVKMKEKGDIPEGYSVSREKKERFSLILESASTNQTSMYLCASSLFRHLGLAGNNEQFFGPGTRLTVL.

This chain uses TRBV5-1 with TRBJ1-2, with TRBD1 matching over 11 bases. This CDR3 is built from 13 residues. The germline CDR1 and CDR2 sequences are SGHRS and YFSETQ. Trimming took 7 bases from V and 6 from J; bases not matched to a gene: 5. DNA for the CDR3: TGCGCCAGCCGGACAGGGGGCGATGATGGCTACACCTTC. Protein sequence: CASRTGGDDGYTF. The full variable domain, with the rest looked up from reference TRBV5-1 and TRBJ1-2, is KAGVTQTPRYLIKTRGQQVTLSCSPISGHRSVSWYQQTPGQGLQFLFEYFSETQRNKGNFPGRFSGRQFSNSRSEMNVSTLELGDSALYLCASRTGGDDGYTFGSGTRLTVV.

This chain joins TRBV19 and TRBJ1-5; possibly TRBD1 for D (6 bases). V was shortened by 5 bases and J by 6 bases, with 17 bases between the two germline ends. This CDR3 is built from 15 residues. Germline CDR1 LNHDA, CDR2 SQIVND (reference sequence). CDR3 sequence reads: CASSDIAGEGQPQHF. The CDR3 DNA reads TGTGCCAGTAGTGACATAGCAGGGGAGGGTCAGCCCCAGCATTTT.

The chain links TRBV18 to TRBJ1-2, with a weak D call TRBD1 (6 bases). The length of the CDR3 is 15 residues. Trimming removed 3 bases from V and 8 bases from J, with 19 bases in between. The germline CDR1 and CDR2 sequences are KGHSH and LQKENI. The CDR3 coding sequence is TGTGCCAGCTCACCGCGATCAGGGGACCAGGAAGGCTACACCTTC. Translated: CASSPRSGDQEGYTF.

The chain carries TRBV3-1 (or the pseudogene TRBV3-2) and TRBJ1-1; D is possibly TRBD1 (6 bases). The ends were cut back, 1 base at V and 4 bases at J, with 13 bases in the middle. The CDR3 covers 15 residues. Looked up from germline, CDR1 is LGHDT and CDR2 is YNNKEL (reference sequence). The CDR3 loop is CASSQARGGITEAFF. The CDR3, as DNA: TGTGCCAGCAGCCAAGCGAGGGGGGGTATCACTGAAGCTTTCTTT.

V is TRBV28 and J is TRBJ1-1; the match to TRBD1 covers 7 bases. The CDR3 loop spans 15 amino acids. Germline CDR1 is MDHEN and CDR2 is SYDVKM. After removal of 3 bases from V and 5 bases from J, the junction contained 9 bases not matched to a gene. The CDR3 loop reads CASSFEGQIGTEAFF. The DNA for the CDR3 is TGTGCCAGCAGTTTCGAGGGACAGATCGGGACTGAAGCTTTCTTT.

The sample holds one count of this clone. V is TRBV2 and J is TRBJ2-2; D gene ambiguous. Trimming removed 6 bases at V and 1 base at J, with 6 bases between. Germline V gene data show CDR1 as SNHLY and CDR2 as FYNNEI. This CDR3 spans 13 amino acids. The DNA for the CDR3 is TGTGCCAGCAGGGTAGAGAACACCGGGGAGCTGTTTTTT. Its translation: CASRVENTGELFF.

The chain employs TRBV5-3 and TRBJ2-5; a possible D gene is TRBD1 (5 bases). TRBV5-3 is annotated as an ORF whose role is uncertain. The V and J ends lost 1 base and 4 bases respectively, with 5 bases between them. The CDR3 sequence is 12 residues long. CDR3 sequence reads: CARSLQGETQYF. DNA for the CDR3: TGTGCCAGAAGCTTGCAGGGAGAGACCCAGTACTTC.

The V gene is TRBV2, the J gene TRBJ2-5; 10 bases fit TRBD2. The junction had 0 bases not matched to a gene; V was cut back by 4 bases and J by 4 bases. This CDR3 contains 13 residues. Germline V gene lookup returns CDR1 SNHLY and CDR2 FYNNEI. CDR3 bases: TGTGCCAGCAGTGGACTAGCGGGAGAGACCCAGTACTTC. Translation: CASSGLAGETQYF.

J is TRBJ2-7 and V is TRBV7-2; a weak D match, TRBD1 (6 bases). This CDR3 contains 15 residues. Trimming shortened V by 2 bases and J by 3 bases, and 14 bases separated the two germline ends. Germline V lookup: CDR1 SGHTA, CDR2 FQGNSA. The DNA of the CDR3 is TGTGCCAGCAGCTTAAGGAGTACAGGGTACTACGAGCAGTACTTC. As protein: CASSLRSTGYYEQYF.

The rearrangement links TRBV4-1 to TRBJ2-3; the match to TRBD2 covers 10 bases. This CDR3 spans 15 amino acids. V lost 5 bases, J lost 1 base, and 3 bases stayed unmatched. CDR1 is MGHRA, CDR2 YSYEKL, per germline. The CDR3 sequence: CASSTGTSGTDTQYF. CDR3 in DNA: TGCGCCAGCAGCACCGGGACTAGCGGCACAGATACGCAGTATTTT.

The chain carries TRBV5-1 and TRBJ2-7; D is unresolved. There are 15 residues in the CDR3. Germline CDR1 SGHRS, CDR2 YFSETQ. The ends were cut back, 6 bases at V and 0 bases at J, with 16 bases in the middle. In DNA form, the CDR3 reads TGCGCCAGCATGGCGCTAAAGACGGGCTCCTACGAGCAGTACTTC. Its protein is CASMALKTGSYEQYF.

J is TRBJ2-1 and V is TRBV21-1; the table names TRBD2, a call not compared with the DNA. TRBV21-1 is assigned pseudogene status. This CDR3 is 19 amino acids long. The CDR3 loop reads CASSPGLAGGSSSYNEQFF. The CDR3 DNA sequence: TGTGCCAGCAGCCCGGGACTAGCGGGGGGGTCGAGCTCCTACAATGAGCAGTTCTTC.

CDR3 coding DNA: TGTGCCACCAGCATCGGGATACAAGAGACCCAGTACTTC. Translation gives CATSIGIQETQYF. The gene calls are TRBV15 and TRBJ2-5; perhaps TRBD2 as D (5 bases). Germline loops: CDR1 LNHNV, CDR2 YYDKDF (reference sequence). V was clipped by 4 bases and J by 2 bases, with 8 bases between them. This CDR3 has 13 amino acids.

The chain is built from TRBV6-4 and TRBJ1-2; no reliable D call. The germline gives CDR1 MRHNA, CDR2 SNTAGT. V lost 4 bases and J 7 bases, leaving 19 bases between the germline ends. This CDR3 has 15 amino acids. The DNA for the CDR3 is TGTGCCAGCAGTGTGAATTGGGGAGACCCCCGTGGCTACACCTTC. It is translated as CASSVNWGDPRGYTF.

V gene TRBV5-4 combines with J gene TRBJ1-2, with TRBD1 matching over 9 bases. CDR3 length: 15 amino acids. V dropped 3 bases and J dropped 6; count of bases not matched to a gene: 9. The germline V gene encodes CDR1 SGHNT and CDR2 YYREEE (reference sequence). The DNA of the CDR3 is TGTGCCAGCAGCTCCTACTCCGGGACAGGGCATGGCTACACCTTC. Amino acids: CASSSYSGTGHGYTF.